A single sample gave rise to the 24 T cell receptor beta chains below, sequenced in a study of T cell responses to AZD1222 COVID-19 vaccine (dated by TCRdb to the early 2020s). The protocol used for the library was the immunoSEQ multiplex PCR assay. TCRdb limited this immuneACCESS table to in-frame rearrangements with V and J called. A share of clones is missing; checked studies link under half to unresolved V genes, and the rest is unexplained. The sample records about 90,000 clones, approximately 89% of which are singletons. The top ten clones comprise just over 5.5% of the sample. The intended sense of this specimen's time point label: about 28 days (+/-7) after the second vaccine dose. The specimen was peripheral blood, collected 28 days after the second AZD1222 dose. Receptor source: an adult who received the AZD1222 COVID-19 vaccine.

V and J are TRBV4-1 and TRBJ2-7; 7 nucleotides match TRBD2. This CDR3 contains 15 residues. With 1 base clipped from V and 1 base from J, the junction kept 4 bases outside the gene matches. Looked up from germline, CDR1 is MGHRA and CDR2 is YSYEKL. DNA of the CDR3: TGCGCCAGCAGCCAAGTAGGGACTACGTCCTACGAGCAGTACTTC. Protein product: CASSQVGTTSYEQYF.

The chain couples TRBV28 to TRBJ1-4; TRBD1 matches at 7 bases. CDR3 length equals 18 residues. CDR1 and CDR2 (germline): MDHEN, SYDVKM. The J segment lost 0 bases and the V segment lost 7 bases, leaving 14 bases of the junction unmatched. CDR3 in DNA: TGTGCCAGCATCTCCTCGGAGGGGGCCCCTGCAACTAATGAAAAACTGTTTTTT. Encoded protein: CASISSEGAPATNEKLFF.

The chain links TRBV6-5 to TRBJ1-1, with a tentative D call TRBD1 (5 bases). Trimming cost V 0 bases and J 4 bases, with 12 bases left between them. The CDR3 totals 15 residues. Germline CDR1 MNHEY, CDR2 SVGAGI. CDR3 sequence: CASSYSFTGATEAFF. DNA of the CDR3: TGTGCCAGCAGTTACTCGTTCACAGGAGCCACTGAAGCTTTCTTT.

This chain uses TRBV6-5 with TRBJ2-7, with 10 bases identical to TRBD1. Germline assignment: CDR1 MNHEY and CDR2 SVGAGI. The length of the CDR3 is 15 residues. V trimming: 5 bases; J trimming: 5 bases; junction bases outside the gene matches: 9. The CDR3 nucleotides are TGTGCCAGCAGTACTGCCGGGACAGGGGCCCACGAGCAGTACTTC. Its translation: CASSTAGTGAHEQYF.

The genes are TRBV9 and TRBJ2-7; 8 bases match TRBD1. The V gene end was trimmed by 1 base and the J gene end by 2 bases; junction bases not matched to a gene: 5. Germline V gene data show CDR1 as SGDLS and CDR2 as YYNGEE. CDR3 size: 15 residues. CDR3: CASSVTQGGTYEQYF. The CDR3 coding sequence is TGTGCCAGCAGCGTAACACAGGGGGGAACCTACGAGCAGTACTTC.

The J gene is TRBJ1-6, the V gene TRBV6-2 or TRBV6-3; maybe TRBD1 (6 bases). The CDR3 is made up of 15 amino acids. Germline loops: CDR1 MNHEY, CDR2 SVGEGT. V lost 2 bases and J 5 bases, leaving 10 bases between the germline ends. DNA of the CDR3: TGTGCCAGCAGTTACGAGGACAGAAATAATTCACCCCTCCACTTT. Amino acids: CASSYEDRNNSPLHF.

The CDR3 region is CASSLVGGGEETQYF. The CDR3, as DNA: TGTGCCAGCAGCTTAGTAGGGGGAGGGGAAGAGACCCAGTACTTC. The chain is built from TRBV7-2 and TRBJ2-5; D might be TRBD2 (7 bases). CDR3 length equals 15 residues. The ends were cut back, 1 base at V and 3 bases at J, with 12 bases in the middle. The germline gives CDR1 SGHTA, CDR2 FQGNSA.

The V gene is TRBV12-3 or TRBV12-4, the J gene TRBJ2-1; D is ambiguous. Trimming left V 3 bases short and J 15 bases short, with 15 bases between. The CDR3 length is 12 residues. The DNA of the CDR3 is TGTGCCAGCAGTTTGGTGTCCTCTCGCGGGTTCTTC. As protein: CASSLVSSRGFF.

CDR3 sequence: CASSRQGAPGYTF. DNA of the CDR3: TGTGCCAGCAGTCGTCAGGGGGCTCCTGGCTACACCTTC. J is TRBJ1-2 and V is TRBV5-4; TRBD1 matches 8 bases. V was clipped by 5 bases and J by 7 bases; unmatched bases: 7. This CDR3 is built from 13 residues. Germline CDR1 and CDR2: SGHNT and YYREEE (reference sequence).

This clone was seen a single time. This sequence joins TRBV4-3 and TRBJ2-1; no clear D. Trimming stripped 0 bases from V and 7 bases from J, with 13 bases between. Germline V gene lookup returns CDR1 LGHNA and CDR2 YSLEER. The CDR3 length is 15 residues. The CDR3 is CASSQEDLRRNEQFF. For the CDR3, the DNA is TGCGCCAGCAGCCAAGAGGACCTGCGACGGAATGAGCAGTTCTTC.

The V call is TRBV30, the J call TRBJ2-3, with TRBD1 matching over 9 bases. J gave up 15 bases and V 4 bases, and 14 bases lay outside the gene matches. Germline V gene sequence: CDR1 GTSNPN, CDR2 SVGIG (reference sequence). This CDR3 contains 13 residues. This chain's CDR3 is CAWNPLPGQGPYF. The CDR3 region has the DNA TGTGCCTGGAACCCTCTACCGGGACAGGGTCCCTATTTT. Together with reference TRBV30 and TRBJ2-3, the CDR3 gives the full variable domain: SQTIHQWPATLVQPVGSPLSLECTVEGTSNPNLYWYRQAAGRGLQLLFYSVGIGQISSEVPQNLSASRPQDRQFILSSKKLLLSDSGFYLCAWNPLPGQGPYFGPGTRLTVL.

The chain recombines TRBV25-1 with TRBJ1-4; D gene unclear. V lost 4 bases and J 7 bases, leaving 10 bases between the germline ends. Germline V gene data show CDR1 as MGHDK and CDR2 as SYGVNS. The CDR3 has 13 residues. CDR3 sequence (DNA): TGTGCCAGCAGTGGACCCCCAGTTGAAAAACTGTTTTTT. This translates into CASSGPPVEKLFF. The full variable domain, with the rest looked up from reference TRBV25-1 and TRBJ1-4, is EADIYQTPRYLVIGTGKKITLECSQTMGHDKMYWYQQDPGMELHLIHYSYGVNSTEKGDLSSESTVSRIRTEHFPLTLESARPSHTSQYLCASSGPPVEKLFFGSGTQLSVL.

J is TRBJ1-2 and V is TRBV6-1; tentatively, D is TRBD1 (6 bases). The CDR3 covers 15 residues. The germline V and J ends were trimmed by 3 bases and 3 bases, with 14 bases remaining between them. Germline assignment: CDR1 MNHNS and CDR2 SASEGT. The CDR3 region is CASSDGGAVHYGYTF. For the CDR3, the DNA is TGTGCCAGCAGTGATGGGGGGGCTGTTCACTATGGCTACACCTTC.

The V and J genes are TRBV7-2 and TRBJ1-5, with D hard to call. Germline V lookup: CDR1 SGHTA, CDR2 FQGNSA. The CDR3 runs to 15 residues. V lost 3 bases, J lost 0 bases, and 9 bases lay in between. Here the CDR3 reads CASSLEGSSNQPQHF. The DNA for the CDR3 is TGTGCCAGCAGCTTGGAAGGTAGTAGCAATCAGCCCCAGCATTTT.

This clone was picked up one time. In nucleotides, the CDR3 is TGTGCCAGCAGCCCCAGTGGGGGATCTTCCTACAATGAGCAGTTCTTC. Translated: CASSPSGGSSYNEQFF. J is TRBJ2-1 and V is TRBV27; D may be TRBD1 or TRBD2 (5 bases each). Germline loops: CDR1 MNHEY, CDR2 SMNVEV (reference sequence). This CDR3 has 16 amino acids. Trimming pared 6 bases from V and 1 base from J, leaving 16 bases between.

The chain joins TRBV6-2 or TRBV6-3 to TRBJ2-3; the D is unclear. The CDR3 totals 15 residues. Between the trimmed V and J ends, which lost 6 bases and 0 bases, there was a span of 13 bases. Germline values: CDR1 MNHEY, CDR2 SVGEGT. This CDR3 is CASSPIGFSTDTQYF. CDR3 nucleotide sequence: TGTGCCAGCAGCCCTATCGGGTTTAGCACAGATACGCAGTATTTT.

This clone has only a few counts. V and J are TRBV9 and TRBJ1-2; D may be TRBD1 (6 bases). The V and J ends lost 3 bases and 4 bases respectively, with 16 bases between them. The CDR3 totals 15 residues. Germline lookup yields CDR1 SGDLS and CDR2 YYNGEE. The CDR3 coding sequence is TGTGCCAGCAGCGCCGACCCGGACAGTTCCTATGGCTACACCTTC. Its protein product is CASSADPDSSYGYTF.

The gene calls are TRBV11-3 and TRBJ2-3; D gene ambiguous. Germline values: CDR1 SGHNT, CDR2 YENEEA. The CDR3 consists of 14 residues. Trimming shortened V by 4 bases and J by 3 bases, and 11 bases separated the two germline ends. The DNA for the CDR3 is TGTGCCAGCAGCTCATCGGCCCGAACAGATACGCAGTATTTT. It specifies CASSSSARTDTQYF. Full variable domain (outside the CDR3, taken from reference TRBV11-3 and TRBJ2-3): EAGVVQSPRYKIIEKKQPVAFWCNPISGHNTLYWYLQNLGQGPELLIRYENEEAVDDSQLPKDRFSAERLKGVDSTLKIQPAELGDSAVYLCASSSSARTDTQYFGPGTRLTVL.

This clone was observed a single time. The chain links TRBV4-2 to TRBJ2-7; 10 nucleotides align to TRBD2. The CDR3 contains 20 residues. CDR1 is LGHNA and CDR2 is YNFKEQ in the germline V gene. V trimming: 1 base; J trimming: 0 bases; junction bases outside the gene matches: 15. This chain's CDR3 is CASSQAPIPGLANSSYEQYF. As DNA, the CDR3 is TGTGCCAGCAGCCAAGCCCCAATTCCGGGACTAGCGAACAGCTCCTACGAGCAGTACTTC.

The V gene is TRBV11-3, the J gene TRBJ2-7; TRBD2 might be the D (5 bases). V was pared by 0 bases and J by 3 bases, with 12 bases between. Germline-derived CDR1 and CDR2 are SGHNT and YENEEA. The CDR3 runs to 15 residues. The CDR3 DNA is TGTGCCAGCAGCTTAGATGCGTCCGCGGGCTACGAGCAGTACTTC. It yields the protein CASSLDASAGYEQYF.

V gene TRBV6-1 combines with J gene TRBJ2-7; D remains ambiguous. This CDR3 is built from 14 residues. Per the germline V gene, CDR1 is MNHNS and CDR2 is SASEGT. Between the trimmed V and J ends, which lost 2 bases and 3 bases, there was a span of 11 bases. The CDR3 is CASSEPVYNYEQYF. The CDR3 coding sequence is TGTGCCAGCAGTGAACCCGTCTATAACTACGAGCAGTACTTC.

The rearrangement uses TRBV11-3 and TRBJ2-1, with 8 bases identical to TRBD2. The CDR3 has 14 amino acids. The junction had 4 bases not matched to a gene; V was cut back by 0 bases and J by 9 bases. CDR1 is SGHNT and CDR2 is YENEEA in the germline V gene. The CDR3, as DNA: TGTGCCAGCAGCTTAGACGGGGGGGCGGTTGAGCAGTTCTTC. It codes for CASSLDGGAVEQFF.

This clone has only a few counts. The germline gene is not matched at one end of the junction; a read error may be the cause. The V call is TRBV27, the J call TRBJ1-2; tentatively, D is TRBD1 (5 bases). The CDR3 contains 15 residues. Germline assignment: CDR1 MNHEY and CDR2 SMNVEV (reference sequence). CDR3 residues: CASSLSGRANYGYTF. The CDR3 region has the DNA TGTGCCAGCAGCTTATCAGGCAGGGCCAACTATGGCTACACCTTC.

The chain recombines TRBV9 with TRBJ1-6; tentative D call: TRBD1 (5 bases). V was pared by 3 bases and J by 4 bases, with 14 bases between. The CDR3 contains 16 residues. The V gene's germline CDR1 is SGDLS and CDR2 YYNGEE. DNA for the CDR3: TGTGCCAGCAGCGGGGGGGTCAGCGCGTATAATTCACCCCTCCACTTT. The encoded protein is CASSGGVSAYNSPLHF. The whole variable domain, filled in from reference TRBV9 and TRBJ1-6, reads DSGVTQTPKHLITATGQRVTLRCSPRSGDLSVYWYQQSLDQGLQFLIQYYNGEERAKGNILERFSAQQFPDLHSELNLSSLELGDSALYFCASSGGVSAYNSPLHFGNGTRLTVT.